This T cell receptor beta chain was documented in a study of blood T cell repertoires in COVID-19 (dated by TCRdb to 2018 to 2021). As for the study more broadly: Collaborator samples came from the United States, Italy and Spain and covered acute and convalescent phases of COVID-19. The prospective study material was composed of cDNA or gDNA derived from T cells, B-cell-depleted T cells, or PBMCs. Deeply sampled blood TCRbeta repertoires from subjects exposed to, actively infected with, or recovered from COVID-19 were included in the dataset. The repertoires were made available in a free public database intended to serve as a resource for research on the immune response to SARS-CoV-2. The samples were drawn from two sources: the first 160 participants of the ongoing ImmuneRACE study, and over 1,000 subjects contributed by 6 global collaborators. A de-identified subject ID, COVID-19 status, age in years and sex were almost always included in the sample metadata. Where available, HLA class I and class II types were obtained from metadata supplied by the sample provider rather than from assay-based typing. Points the paper makes about the study in general: How much clinical and demographic metadata was included differed by source and by participant, and the metadata was provided uncurated.

The immunoSEQ Assay, a bias-controlled multiplex PCR, was used to amplify TCRbeta CDR3 regions from genomic DNA. As for how the authors treated the data: The number of nucleated cells in each sample was estimated by amplification of reference gene primers within the assay. To quantify the absolute abundance of each unique TCRbeta CDR3 rearrangement, sequence reads were collapsed and filtered. For each sample, productive Simpson clonality was calculated as the square root of Simpson's diversity index over productive rearrangements. The table comes from immuneACCESS by way of TCRdb, which keeps in-frame sequences with V and J called. Part of the clones is missing from these tables; in studies checked, under half for an unresolved V gene and the rest for unknown reasons. V and J calls plus clone size are reproduced from that table; the DNA served to infer D and trimming. The sample contains 60,000 to 75,000 clones, around 86% of them found a single time. The biggest ten clones account for 2% of the sample.

Whole blood was collected in K2EDTA tubes by collaborating institutions according to the institutions' own protocols. Collaborator samples were shipped for TCRbeta analysis as frozen whole blood, isolated PBMCs, or DNA extracted from either sample type. At the junction V is shortened by 6 bases and J by 6 bases, with 10 bases in between. From cysteine to phenylalanine, the CDR3 is 12 amino acids long. The only DNA kept is the CDR3, 36 bases in frame from the first base. Based on the germline V gene, the CDR1 and CDR2 sequences are SNHLY and FYNNEI. As regards this clone: Which antigen it targets is not known. No base-level quality is on record; no much larger clone is a single base apart.

Sequenced input: peripheral blood. Here the chain combines TRBV2 and TRBJ2-3, with the D gene call left open. This clonotype originated in a man aged 25 to 40 with acute or convalescent COVID-19. The CDR3 reads CASRETPDTQYF. The base sequence is TGTGCCAGCAGAGAGACACCGGATACGCAGTATTTT.